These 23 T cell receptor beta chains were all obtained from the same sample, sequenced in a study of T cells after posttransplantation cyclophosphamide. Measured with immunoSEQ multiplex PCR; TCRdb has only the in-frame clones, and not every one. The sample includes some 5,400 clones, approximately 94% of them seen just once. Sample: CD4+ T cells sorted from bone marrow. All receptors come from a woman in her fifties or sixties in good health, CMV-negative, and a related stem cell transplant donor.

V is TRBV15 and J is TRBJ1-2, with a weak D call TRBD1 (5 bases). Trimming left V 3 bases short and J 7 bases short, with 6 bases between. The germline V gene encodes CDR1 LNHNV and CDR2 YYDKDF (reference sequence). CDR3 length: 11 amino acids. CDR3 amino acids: CATSRGPGYTF. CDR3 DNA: TGTGCCACCAGCAGGGGGCCTGGCTACACCTTC. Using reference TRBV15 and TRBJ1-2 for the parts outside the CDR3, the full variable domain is DAMVIQNPRYQVTQFGKPVTLSCSQTLNHNVMYWYQQKSSQAPKLLFHYYDKDFNNEADTPDNFQSRRPNTSFCFLDIRSPGLGDTAMYLCATSRGPGYTFGSGTRLTVV.

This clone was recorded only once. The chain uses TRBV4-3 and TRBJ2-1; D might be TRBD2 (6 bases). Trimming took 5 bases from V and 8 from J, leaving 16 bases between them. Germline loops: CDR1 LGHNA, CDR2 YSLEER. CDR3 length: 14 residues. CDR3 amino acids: CASSLGLRSDEQFF. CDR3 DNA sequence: TGCGCCAGCAGCTTGGGACTCCGCTCCGATGAGCAGTTCTTC.

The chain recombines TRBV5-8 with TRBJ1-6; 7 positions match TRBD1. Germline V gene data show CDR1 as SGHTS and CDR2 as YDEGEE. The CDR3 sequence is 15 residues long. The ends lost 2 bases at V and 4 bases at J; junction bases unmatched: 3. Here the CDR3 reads CASSFETGYNSPLHF. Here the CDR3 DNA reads TGTGCCAGCAGCTTCGAGACAGGGTATAATTCACCCCTCCACTTT.

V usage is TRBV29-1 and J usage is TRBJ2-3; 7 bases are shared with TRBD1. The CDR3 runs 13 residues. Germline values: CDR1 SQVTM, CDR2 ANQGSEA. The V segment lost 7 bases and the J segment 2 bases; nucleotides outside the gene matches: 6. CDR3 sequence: CSGQDRLTDTQYF. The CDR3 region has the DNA TGCAGCGGTCAGGACAGGCTCACAGATACGCAGTATTTT.

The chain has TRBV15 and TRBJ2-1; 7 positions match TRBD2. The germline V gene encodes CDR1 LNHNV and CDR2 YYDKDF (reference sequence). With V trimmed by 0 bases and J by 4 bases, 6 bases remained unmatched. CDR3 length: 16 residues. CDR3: CATSRDRRTSYNEQFF. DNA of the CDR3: TGTGCCACCAGCAGAGATCGAAGGACTAGTTACAATGAGCAGTTCTTC.

This CDR3 reads CASSGTGSSGANVLTF. In nucleotides, the CDR3 is TGTGCCAGCAGTGGGACCGGGAGCTCTGGGGCCAACGTCCTGACTTTC. The chain employs TRBV27 and TRBJ2-6; the D gene is possibly TRBD2 (6 bases). Per the germline V gene, CDR1 is MNHEY and CDR2 is SMNVEV (reference sequence). CDR3 length: 16 residues. V lost 5 bases and J 0 bases, leaving 11 bases between the germline ends.

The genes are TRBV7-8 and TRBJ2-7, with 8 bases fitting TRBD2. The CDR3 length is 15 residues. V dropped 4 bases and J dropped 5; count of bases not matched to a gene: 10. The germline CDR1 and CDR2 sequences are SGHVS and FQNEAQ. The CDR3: CASSSPGTRVHEQYF. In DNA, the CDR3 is TGTGCCAGCAGCTCTCCCGGGACTAGGGTCCACGAGCAGTACTTC.

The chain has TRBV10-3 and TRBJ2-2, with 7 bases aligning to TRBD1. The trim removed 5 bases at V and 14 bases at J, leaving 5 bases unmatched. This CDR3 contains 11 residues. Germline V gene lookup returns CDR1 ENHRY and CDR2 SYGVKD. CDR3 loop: CAISQGVGLFF. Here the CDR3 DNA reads TGTGCCATCAGTCAGGGGGTGGGACTGTTTTTT.

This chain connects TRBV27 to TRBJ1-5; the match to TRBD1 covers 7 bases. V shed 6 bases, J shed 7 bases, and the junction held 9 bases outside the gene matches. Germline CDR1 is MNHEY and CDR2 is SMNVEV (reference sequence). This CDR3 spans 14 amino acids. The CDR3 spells CASSKQGFGQPQHF. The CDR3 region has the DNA TGTGCCAGCAGCAAACAGGGGTTCGGGCAGCCCCAGCATTTT.

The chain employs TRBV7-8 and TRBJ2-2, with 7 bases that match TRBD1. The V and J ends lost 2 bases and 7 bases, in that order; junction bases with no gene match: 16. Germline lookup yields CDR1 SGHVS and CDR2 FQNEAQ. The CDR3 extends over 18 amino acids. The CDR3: CASSLKTGRSKRGGELFF. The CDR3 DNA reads TGTGCCAGCAGCTTAAAGACAGGGAGATCCAAACGTGGCGGGGAGCTGTTTTTT.

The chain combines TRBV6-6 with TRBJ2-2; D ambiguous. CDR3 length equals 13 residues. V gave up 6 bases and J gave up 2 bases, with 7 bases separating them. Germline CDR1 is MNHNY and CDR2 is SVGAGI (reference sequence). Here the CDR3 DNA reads TGTGCCAGCAGAAACAGTAACACCGGGGAGCTGTTTTTT. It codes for CASRNSNTGELFF.

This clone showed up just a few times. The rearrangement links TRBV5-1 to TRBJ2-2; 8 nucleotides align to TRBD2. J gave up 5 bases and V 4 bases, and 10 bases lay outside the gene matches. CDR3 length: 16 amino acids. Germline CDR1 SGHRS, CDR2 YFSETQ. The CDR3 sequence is CASSSGGHGFTGELFF. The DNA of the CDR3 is TGCGCCAGCAGCAGCGGGGGACACGGCTTTACCGGGGAGCTGTTTTTT.

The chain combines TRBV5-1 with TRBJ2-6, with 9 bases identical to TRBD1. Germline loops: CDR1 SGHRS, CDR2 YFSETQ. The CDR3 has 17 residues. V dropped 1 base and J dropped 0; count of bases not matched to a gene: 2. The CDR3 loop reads CASSLRTGDSGANVLTF. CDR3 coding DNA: TGCGCCAGCAGCTTGCGGACAGGGGACTCTGGGGCCAACGTCCTGACTTTC.

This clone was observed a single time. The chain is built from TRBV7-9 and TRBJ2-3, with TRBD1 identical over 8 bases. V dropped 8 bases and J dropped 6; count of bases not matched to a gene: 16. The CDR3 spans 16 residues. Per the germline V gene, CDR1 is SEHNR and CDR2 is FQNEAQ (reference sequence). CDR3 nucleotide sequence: TGTGCCAGCCTCTGGTTAGGGACAGGCTCCCGGGATACGCAGTATTTT. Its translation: CASLWLGTGSRDTQYF.

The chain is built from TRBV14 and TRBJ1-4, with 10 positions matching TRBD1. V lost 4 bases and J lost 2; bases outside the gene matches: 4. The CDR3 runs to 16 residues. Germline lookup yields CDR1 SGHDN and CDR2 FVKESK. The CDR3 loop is CASSPTGGSTNEKLFF. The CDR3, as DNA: TGTGCCAGCAGCCCGACAGGGGGCTCCACTAATGAAAAACTGTTTTTT.

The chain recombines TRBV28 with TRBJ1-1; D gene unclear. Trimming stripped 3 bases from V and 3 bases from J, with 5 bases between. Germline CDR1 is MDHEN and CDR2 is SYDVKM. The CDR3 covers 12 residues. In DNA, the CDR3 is TGTGCCAGCAGTTTTGCGTACACTGAAGCTTTCTTT. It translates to CASSFAYTEAFF. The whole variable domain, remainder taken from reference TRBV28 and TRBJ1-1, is DVKVTQSSRYLVKRTGEKVFLECVQDMDHENMFWYRQDPGLGLRLIYFSYDVKMKEKGDIPEGYSVSREKKERFSLILESASTNQTSMYLCASSFAYTEAFFGQGTRLTVV.

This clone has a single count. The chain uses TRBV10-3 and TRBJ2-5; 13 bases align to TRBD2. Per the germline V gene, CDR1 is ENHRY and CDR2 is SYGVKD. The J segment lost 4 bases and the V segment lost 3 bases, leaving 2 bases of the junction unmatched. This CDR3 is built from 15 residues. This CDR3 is CAISETSGGGETQYF. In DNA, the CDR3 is TGTGCCATCAGTGAAACTAGCGGGGGGGGAGAGACCCAGTACTTC.

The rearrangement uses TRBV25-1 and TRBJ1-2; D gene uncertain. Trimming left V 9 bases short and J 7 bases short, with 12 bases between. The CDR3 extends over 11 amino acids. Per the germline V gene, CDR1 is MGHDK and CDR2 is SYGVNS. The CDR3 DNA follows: TGTGCCAGTTCTCCCGGCGGTGGCTACACCTTC. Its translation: CASSPGGGYTF.

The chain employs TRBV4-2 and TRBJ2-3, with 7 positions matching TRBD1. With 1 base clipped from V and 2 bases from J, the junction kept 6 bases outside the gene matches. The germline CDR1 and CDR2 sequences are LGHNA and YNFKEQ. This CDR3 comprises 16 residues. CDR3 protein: CASSQGPGQPTDTQYF. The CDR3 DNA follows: TGTGCCAGCAGCCAAGGGCCGGGACAGCCCACAGATACGCAGTATTTT.

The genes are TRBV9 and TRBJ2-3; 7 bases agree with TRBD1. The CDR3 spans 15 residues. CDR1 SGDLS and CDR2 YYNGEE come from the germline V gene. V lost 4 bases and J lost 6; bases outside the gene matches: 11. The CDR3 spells CASSLRTGDKDTQYF. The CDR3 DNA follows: TGTGCCAGCAGCCTCCGGACAGGCGACAAGGATACGCAGTATTTT.

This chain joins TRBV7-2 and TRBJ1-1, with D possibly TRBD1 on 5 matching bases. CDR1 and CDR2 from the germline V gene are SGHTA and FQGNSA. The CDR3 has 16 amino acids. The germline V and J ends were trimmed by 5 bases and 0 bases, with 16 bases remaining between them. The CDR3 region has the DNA TGTGCCAGCAGCCTCCCCATGGGGGGAATGAACACTGAAGCTTTCTTT. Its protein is CASSLPMGGMNTEAFF.

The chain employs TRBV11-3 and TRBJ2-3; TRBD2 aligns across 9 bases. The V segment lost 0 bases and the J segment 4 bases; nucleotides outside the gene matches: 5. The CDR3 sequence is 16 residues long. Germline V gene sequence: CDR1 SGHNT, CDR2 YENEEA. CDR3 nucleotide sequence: TGTGCCAGCAGCTTAGATCTGGCGGGGGGGGCAGATACGCAGTATTTT. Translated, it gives CASSLDLAGGADTQYF.

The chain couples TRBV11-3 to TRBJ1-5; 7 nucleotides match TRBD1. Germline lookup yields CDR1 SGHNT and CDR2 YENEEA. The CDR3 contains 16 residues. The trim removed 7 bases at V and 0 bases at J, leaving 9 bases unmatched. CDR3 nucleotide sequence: TGTGCCAGCACAGGGACAGTACTAAATAGCAATCAGCCCCAGCATTTT. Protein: CASTGTVLNSNQPQHF. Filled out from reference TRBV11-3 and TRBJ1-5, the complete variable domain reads EAGVVQSPRYKIIEKKQPVAFWCNPISGHNTLYWYLQNLGQGPELLIRYENEEAVDDSQLPKDRFSAERLKGVDSTLKIQPAELGDSAVYLCASTGTVLNSNQPQHFGDGTRLSIL.